What follows describes a single T cell receptor (beta chain). As every portion of the isolated RNA was reverse transcribed, the sequencing read expressed TCRB transcripts. The method was immunoSEQ multiplex PCR; TCRdb's version includes in-frame clones alone and lacks a portion of them. The sample records about 16,000 clones, 45% to 55% being singletons. Each of the CD4+ naive, central memory, regulatory and stem cell-like memory populations was sorted via CD45RO/CCR7/CD25/CD127/CD95/CD27. These data come from a study of beta chain features in type 1 diabetes. There are 13 residues in the CDR3. Germline CDR1 WNHNN, CDR2 SYGVQD (reference sequence). V gave up 6 bases and J gave up 0 bases; unmatched junction bases: 1.

This sequence joins TRBV10-1 and TRBJ1-1; TRBD1 agrees at 7 bases. The TCR comes from a woman aged 18-30 years in good health. The source material was stem cell memory CD4+ T cells from blood. The chain's CDR3 is CASRQGMNTEAFF. DNA of the CDR3: TGCGCCAGCAGACAGGGGATGAACACTGAAGCTTTCTTT.